This TCR beta chain was obtained from a study of T cells after somatic rescue of genetic block. Produced via immunoSEQ multiplex PCR; TCRdb's table is partial and in-frame only. The table lists about 88,000 clones, 75% to 90% of them singletons, with roughly 1.7% in the top ten. Trimming pared 3 bases from V and 1 base from J, leaving 22 bases between. Looked up from germline, CDR1 is SGHDT and CDR2 is YYEEEE. The CDR3 covers 18 residues. The J gene is TRBJ1-1, the V gene TRBV5-6, with unresolved D. The specimen was peripheral blood mononuclear cells (PBMCs). The sequence came from a young woman. The CDR3 loop reads CASSSPQETDIGNTEAFF. CDR3 coding DNA: TGTGCCAGCAGCTCACCCCAGGAAACCGACATAGGGAACACTGAAGCTTTCTTT.